Reported below is one T cell receptor beta chain. CDR3 length: 14 residues. The ends were cut back, 6 bases at V and 9 bases at J, with 17 bases in the middle. Per germline, CDR1 MNHEY and CDR2 SVGAGI. Generated by immunoSEQ multiplex PCR, the TCRdb table keeps only in-frame clones and is missing some. The sample lists under 30,000 clones; about 82% were seen once. The data stem from a study of control samples from healthy donors and cancer patients. Sequencing was done on a sample of PBMCs. The rearrangement joins TRBV6-5 to TRBJ2-2; the D gene could be TRBD1 or TRBD2 (5 bases each). The clonotype was recovered from a woman aged 55-75 years with head and neck cancer. CDR3 loop: CASSSDWGNRELFF. As DNA, the CDR3 is TGTGCCAGCAGCTCCGACTGGGGGAATCGGGAGCTGTTTTTT.